The sequence of this T cell receptor (beta chain) was determined in a study of T-cell reconstitution after alpha-beta-depleted transplantation in children. Study results and limitations: Reportedly, roughly two months post-transplant, alpha-beta T cells arose from several hundred expanded graft clones. From newly produced T cells came most of the T-cell counts and diversity one year after transplant.

Concerning this clonotype: Its matching antigen is unknown.

TCRbeta library construction was performed incorporating unique molecular identifiers. MiXCR was run by TCRdb on the PCR reads, yielding one entry per CDR3 protein. This sample has 80,000 to 100,000 distinct CDR3 sequences, with around 22% found just once. CDR3 length: 13 residues. Unmatched junction bases numbered 1, after V lost 1 base and J lost 3 bases. The V gene's germline CDR1 is SGHRS and CDR2 YFSETQ. This sequence originates from a boy younger than 10 with acute lymphoblastic leukemia, due to receive a stem cell transplant. The source material was PBMCs, sampled before TCRalphabeta/CD19-depleted stem cell transplant. The chain carries TRBV5-1 and TRBJ2-7; TRBD1 aligns across 7 bases. The CDR3 region is CASSLTGDYEQYF. CDR3 sequence (DNA): TGCGCCAGCAGCTTGACAGGGGACTACGAGCAGTACTTC.